The following is a T cell receptor (beta chain) sequence with its context. The antigen remains undetermined. The data were taken from a study of CD8+CD57+ T cells in acquired aplastic anemia. Study as a whole: The study obtained an average of 3.2 ug of DNA from sorted CD4+ and CD8+ cells. The study, taken as a whole, reports: Fewer than 35 shared CD8+ CDR3s appeared highly expressed within patients' immunodominant clones. Patients versus controls showed no significant CD8+ Simpson's diversity difference.

Profiling that covered TCR beta VDJ and CDR3 relied on genomic DNA as its template. TCRdb reanalysed the reads using MiXCR and keeps one entry per CDR3 protein. This repertoire shows 200,000 to 250,000 distinct CDR3 sequences, less than 60% found once; its top ten account for less than 20%. V shed 5 bases and J shed 4 bases, with 9 bases lying between them. This CDR3 has 11 residues. Germline lookup yields CDR1 DFQATT and CDR2 SNEGSKA (reference sequence). It was patients with CD8+CD57+ cell expansion by flow cytometry who were chosen for sequencing. With no exception, the patients had severe acquired aplastic anemia.

The sequence derives from a human donor with aplastic anemia. Sequences were obtained from sorted CD4+, CD8+, or CD8+CD57+ T cells (not recorded which) from PBMCs. V usage is TRBV20-1 and J usage is TRBJ2-7; D is undetermined. CDR3 in amino acids: CSADGPYEQYF. DNA for the CDR3: TGCAGTGCTGATGGACCGTACGAGCAGTACTTC.